This passage covers 10 T cell receptor beta chains from one sample sequenced in a study of T cells in tuberculosis. Method: immunoSEQ multiplex PCR; TCRdb's copy keeps in-frame clones and lacks some. In the table there are tens of thousands of clones, roughly 88% of which are singletons. This sample's time point: new active TB diagnosis, blood taken before or within 7 days of starting treatment. This material consisted of PBMCs, taken at tuberculosis diagnosis. The receptor source for this set is an adult with tuberculosis.

This clone was observed a single time. The V call is TRBV6-4, the J call TRBJ1-1; TRBD1 is a possible D gene (5 bases). V dropped 10 bases and J dropped 1 base, with 16 bases sitting between them. Germline CDR1 MRHNA, CDR2 SNTAGT. The CDR3 is 14 residues long. The chain's CDR3 is CAMGGGVENTEAFF. The CDR3 DNA sequence: TGTGCCATGGGGGGAGGAGTCGAGAACACTGAAGCTTTCTTT.

This sequence joins TRBV6-4 and TRBJ1-5, with 8 bases fitting TRBD1. CDR3 length: 15 amino acids. The ends lost 5 bases at V and 7 bases at J; junction bases unmatched: 10. Germline V CDR1 and CDR2: MRHNA, SNTAGT. The CDR3 here is CASSKVDREEQPQHF. The CDR3 region has the DNA TGTGCCAGCAGTAAAGTGGACAGGGAGGAGCAGCCCCAGCATTTT.

This chain joins TRBV2 and TRBJ1-2, with 7 bases fitting TRBD1. Germline CDR1 and CDR2: SNHLY and FYNNEI. The junction had 4 bases not matched to a gene; V was cut back by 5 bases and J by 7 bases. This CDR3 has 12 residues. The DNA for the CDR3 is TGTGCCAGCAGTAGAGGGGGCGTTGGCTACACCTTC. It is translated as CASSRGGVGYTF. The variable domain in full, completed from reference TRBV2 and TRBJ1-2, reads EPEVTQTPSHQVTQMGQEVILRCVPISNHLYFYWYRQILGQKVEFLVSFYNNEISEKSEIFDDQFSVERPDGSNFTLKIRSTKLEDSAMYFCASSRGGVGYTFGSGTRLTVV.

This chain uses TRBV6-6 with TRBJ1-4; D uncertain. Germline loops: CDR1 MNHNY, CDR2 SVGAGI (reference sequence). With 3 bases removed from V and 5 bases from J, the gap between germline ends came to 10 bases. CDR3 length: 14 amino acids. In DNA form, the CDR3 reads TGTGCCAGCAGTTATCTGACTGAGAATGAAAAACTGTTTTTT. Protein: CASSYLTENEKLFF.

The gene calls are TRBV6-5 and TRBJ2-1; the D gene is possibly TRBD2 (6 bases). This CDR3 spans 16 amino acids. Trimming took 1 base from V and 6 from J, leaving 16 bases between them. CDR1 is MNHEY, CDR2 SVGAGI, per germline. Here the CDR3 reads CASSYYREVEGNEQFF. The CDR3 DNA follows: TGTGCCAGCAGTTACTATAGGGAGGTCGAAGGCAATGAGCAGTTCTTC.

This clone occurred once. The genes are TRBV6-6 and TRBJ2-7, with 11 bases identical to TRBD2. V shed 3 bases, J shed 4 bases, and the junction held 8 bases outside the gene matches. The CDR3 contains 16 residues. The germline V gene encodes CDR1 MNHNY and CDR2 SVGAGI (reference sequence). CDR3 sequence (DNA): TGTGCCAGCAGTTATTTTATAGCGGGGGGGCGGTACGAGCAGTACTTC. Protein: CASSYFIAGGRYEQYF.

This clone rates as medium-sized. The chain joins TRBV7-3 to TRBJ2-7, with D possibly matching TRBD2 (6 bases). This CDR3 has 14 amino acids. Germline CDR1 is SGHTA and CDR2 is FQGTGA. Between the trimmed V and J ends, which lost 2 bases and 4 bases, there was a span of 12 bases. The CDR3 sequence is CASSLRGSRYEQYF. The CDR3 DNA follows: TGTGCCAGCAGCTTACGGGGGTCTAGGTACGAGCAGTACTTC.

The V call is TRBV7-6, the J call TRBJ1-2, with TRBD1 identical over 8 bases. The ends lost 5 bases at V and 1 base at J; junction bases unmatched: 6. Germline CDR1 is SGHVS and CDR2 is FNYEAQ. This CDR3 has 15 amino acids. The CDR3 spells CASSIYRGGNYGYTF. CDR3 DNA sequence: TGTGCCAGCAGCATCTACAGGGGGGGTAACTATGGCTACACCTTC.

This clone was recorded once. V usage is TRBV29-1 and J usage is TRBJ1-1, with D maybe TRBD1 (6 bases). With 4 bases removed from V and 10 bases from J, the gap between germline ends came to 19 bases. The CDR3 has 13 residues. Germline V lookup: CDR1 SQVTM, CDR2 ANQGSEA. DNA for the CDR3: TGCAGCGTTGCACCCACAGGGCAAGATCGAGCTTTCTTT. It specifies CSVAPTGQDRAFF.

This chain uses TRBV29-1 with TRBJ2-3; 10 bases map to TRBD2. CDR1 and CDR2 from the germline V gene are SQVTM and ANQGSEA. This CDR3 spans 15 amino acids. J lost 1 base, V lost 3 bases, and 4 bases had no gene match. The CDR3 protein is CSVDTSGTRTDTQYF. As DNA, the CDR3 is TGCAGCGTTGATACTAGCGGGACGCGCACAGATACGCAGTATTTT.